These T cell receptor beta chains were read from a single sample in a study of cytomegalovirus exposure and HLA in healthy donors. The method was immunoSEQ multiplex PCR; TCRdb's version includes in-frame clones alone and lacks a portion of them. Among about 100,000 clones listed, around 79% were seen once. What was sequenced was PBMCs. The receptors here all came from a man between 60 and 70 years old in good health and CMV-seropositive. CDR3s include the opening cysteine and the closing phenylalanine or tryptophan. D genes are given only for firm matches. Where a row states a size, it is once, few, many or the class of an expanded clone; other rows omit it.

>TRBV5-1|-|-|TRBJ1-1
TGCGCCAGCAGCCCACCGGGGGGGAACACTGAAGCTTTCTTT
CASSPPGGNTEAFF
>TRBV7-9|-|-|TRBJ2-1
TGTGCCAGCAGCTTAAATCCCGCGGCTTATAGCTCCTACAATGAGCAGTTCTTC
CASSLNPAAYSSYNEQFF
>TRBV7-6|-|-|TRBJ2-2
TGTGCCAGCAGCTTTAGACAGCTACCAAACACCGGGGAGCTGTTTTTT
CASSFRQLPNTGELFF
>TRBV7-9|few|-|TRBJ1-6
TGTGCCAGCAGCCCCCGGACAGCGTCAAATTCACCCCTCCACTTT
CASSPRTASNSPLHF
>TRBV28|-|-|TRBJ1-2
TGTGCCAGCAGTTTAAGCCCAGGGCCTTTTGGCTACACCTTC
CASSLSPGPFGYTF
>TRBV6-5|-|-|TRBJ1-1
TGTGCCAGCAGTTACACATCTTCCAGGAACACTGAAGCTTTCTTT
CASSYTSSRNTEAFF
>TRBV7-2|-|-|TRBJ1-5
TGTGCCAGCAGCCCTATAAGGGGAAGCAATCAGCCCCAGCATTTT
CASSPIRGSNQPQHF
>TRBV5-4|-|TRBD2|TRBJ2-7
TGTGCCAGCAGCTCCCGACTAGCGGCCTACGAGCAGTACTTC
CASSSRLAAYEQYF
>TRBV7-8|-|-|TRBJ2-7
TGTGCCAGCAGCTTCAGGGGCTACGAGCAGTACTTC
CASSFRGYEQYF
>TRBV20-1|-|-|TRBJ2-5
TGCAGTGCTTATAGGGGGACCCAGTACTTC
CSAYRGTQYF
>TRBV25-1|few|TRBD2|TRBJ2-5
TGTGCCAGCAGTGGAGCGGGGGGTGGGGAGACCCAGTACTTC
CASSGAGGGETQYF
>TRBV7-2|-|TRBD1|TRBJ1-2
TGTGCCAGCAGCCCCGGAGGACAGGGTTGGAACTATGGCTACACCTTC
CASSPGGQGWNYGYTF
>TRBV28|-|-|TRBJ2-2
TGTGCCAGCAGTCTTAACACCGGGGAGCTGTTTTTT
CASSLNTGELFF
>TRBV7-2|-|TRBD1|TRBJ2-7
TGTGCCAGCAGCCGCGACAGGGGCGAGCAGTACTTC
CASSRDRGEQYF
>TRBV28|-|TRBD1|TRBJ1-5
TGTGCCAGCAGTTTGGGGACAGGGGGGCATCAGCCCCAGCATTTT
CASSLGTGGHQPQHF
>TRBV7-8|-|TRBD1|TRBJ1-6
TGTGCCAGCAACCTAGGGACAGGGAAGCGCTCCTATAATTCACCCCTCCACTTT
CASNLGTGKRSYNSPLHF
>TRBV5-6|-|-|TRBJ1-6
TGTGCCAGCAGCGCCGACGGGGGGGGTACACCCCTCCACTTT
CASSADGGGTPLHF
>TRBV7-9|-|-|TRBJ2-1
TGTGCCAGCAGCTTAGCGCTAGGCCACTACAATGAGCAGTTCTTC
CASSLALGHYNEQFF
>TRBV14|-|TRBD1|TRBJ2-5
TGTGCCAGCAGCCGCCCCTCGGACAGGGGGCAGGAGACCCAGTACTTC
CASSRPSDRGQETQYF
>TRBV5-1|-|-|TRBJ1-3
TGCGCCAGCAGCTTGGCACCCGTCGGGGTCGGAGCTGGAAACACCATATATTTT
CASSLAPVGVGAGNTIYF
>TRBV18|-|-|TRBJ2-7
TGTGCCAGCTCATCAGACAGCGACGAGCAGTACTTC
CASSSDSDEQYF
>TRBV5-1|-|TRBD2|TRBJ2-3
TGCGCCAGCAGCTTGGCCTCCGCGGGGGGGGGCACAGATACGCAGTATTTT
CASSLASAGGGTDTQYF
>TRBV5-1|-|-|TRBJ2-7
TGCGCCAGCAGCTTAGACAGGAAGCCAAGGGAGCAGTACTTC
CASSLDRKPREQYF
>TRBV6-5|-|-|TRBJ1-2
TGTGCCAGCAGGTCCGACGGGAACTATGGCTACACCTTC
CASRSDGNYGYTF
>TRBV9|-|-|TRBJ2-7
TGTGCCAGCAGCTATCGCAGGGATCCCTACGAGCAGTACTTC
CASSYRRDPYEQYF
>TRBV19|-|-|TRBJ2-3
TGTGCCAGTAGTTCACAGGGAAACAAGGGAGATACGCAGTATTTT
CASSSQGNKGDTQYF
>TRBV4-1|-|-|TRBJ2-1
TGCGCCAGCAGCCAAGAAAGCAGGAACGATGAGCAGTTCTTC
CASSQESRNDEQFF
>TRBV5-4|-|-|TRBJ2-5
TGTGCCAGCAGACCCACCGGGTCCACGGGAGAGACCCAGTACTTC
CASRPTGSTGETQYF
>TRBV7-6|few|-|TRBJ2-7
TGTGCCAGCAGCTTAGCGGTAGGGGCCTACGAGCAGTACTTC
CASSLAVGAYEQYF
>TRBV4-3|few|TRBD1|TRBJ2-6
TGCGCCAGCAGCCCCACAGGGGGCCTCTCTGGGGCCAACGTCCTGACTTTC
CASSPTGGLSGANVLTF
>TRBV4-2|-|-|TRBJ1-2
TGTGCCAGCAGCCCACAGGGAAACTATGGCTACACCTTC
CASSPQGNYGYTF
>TRBV5-1|few|-|TRBJ2-2
TGCGCCAGCAGCAACGAGGGGGCCGGGGAGCTGTTTTTT
CASSNEGAGELFF
>TRBV7-3|-|-|TRBJ1-2
TGTGCCAGCAGCTTTGGAGGTCACTATGGCTACACCTTC
CASSFGGHYGYTF
>TRBV7-9|-|TRBD1|TRBJ2-1
TGTGCCAGCAGCTTGACAGGGGTGGATGAGCAGTTCTTC
CASSLTGVDEQFF
>TRBV4-1|few|TRBD2|TRBJ2-5
TGCGCCAGCAGCCAAGATCCGAACCTAGCGGGGGGGCAGGAGACCCAGTACTTC
CASSQDPNLAGGQETQYF
>TRBV2|-|-|TRBJ1-2
TGTGCCAGCGGAGAACCGGGAAAAACCCCTGATGGCTACACCTTC
CASGEPGKTPDGYTF
>TRBV9|-|TRBD2|TRBJ2-1
TGTGCCAGCAGCTCCCGACTAGCGGGGGGCGGGAGCTCCTACAATGAGCAGTTCTTC
CASSSRLAGGGSSYNEQFF
>TRBV19|-|-|TRBJ1-1
TGTGCCACCTCATCAGGGATTAGTATTACCACTGAAGCTTTCTTT
CATSSGISITTEAFF
>TRBV5-1|-|-|TRBJ1-1
TGCGCCAGCAGCTTGTGGGGGCCGATCACTGAAGCTTTCTTT
CASSLWGPITEAFF
>TRBV19|few|-|TRBJ1-2
TGTGCCAGTAGTATAATCCTGAACTATGGCTACACCTTC
CASSIILNYGYTF
>TRBV5-1|-|-|TRBJ2-2
TGCGCCAGCAGCTTGGTTGGGGGCAACACCGGGGAGCTGTTTTTT
CASSLVGGNTGELFF
>TRBV6-5|once|TRBD1|TRBJ1-1
TGTGCCAGCAGCCGACAGGGCTGGAACACTGAAGCTTTCTTT
CASSRQGWNTEAFF
>TRBV12-5|few|-|TRBJ2-5
TGTGCTAGTGGTTTGGAAAACAGGGGTGGAGGGGAGACCCAGTACTTC
CASGLENRGGGETQYF
>TRBV7-8|once|-|TRBJ1-5
TGTGCCAGCAGCTTGGGGAGGGGAGGAGCGGGCAATCAGCCCCAGCATTTT
CASSLGRGGAGNQPQHF
>TRBV9|-|TRBD2|TRBJ2-3
TGTGCCAGCAGCGTAGGGCTTCGGACTAGCGGGGTGAAAGATACGCAGTATTTT
CASSVGLRTSGVKDTQYF